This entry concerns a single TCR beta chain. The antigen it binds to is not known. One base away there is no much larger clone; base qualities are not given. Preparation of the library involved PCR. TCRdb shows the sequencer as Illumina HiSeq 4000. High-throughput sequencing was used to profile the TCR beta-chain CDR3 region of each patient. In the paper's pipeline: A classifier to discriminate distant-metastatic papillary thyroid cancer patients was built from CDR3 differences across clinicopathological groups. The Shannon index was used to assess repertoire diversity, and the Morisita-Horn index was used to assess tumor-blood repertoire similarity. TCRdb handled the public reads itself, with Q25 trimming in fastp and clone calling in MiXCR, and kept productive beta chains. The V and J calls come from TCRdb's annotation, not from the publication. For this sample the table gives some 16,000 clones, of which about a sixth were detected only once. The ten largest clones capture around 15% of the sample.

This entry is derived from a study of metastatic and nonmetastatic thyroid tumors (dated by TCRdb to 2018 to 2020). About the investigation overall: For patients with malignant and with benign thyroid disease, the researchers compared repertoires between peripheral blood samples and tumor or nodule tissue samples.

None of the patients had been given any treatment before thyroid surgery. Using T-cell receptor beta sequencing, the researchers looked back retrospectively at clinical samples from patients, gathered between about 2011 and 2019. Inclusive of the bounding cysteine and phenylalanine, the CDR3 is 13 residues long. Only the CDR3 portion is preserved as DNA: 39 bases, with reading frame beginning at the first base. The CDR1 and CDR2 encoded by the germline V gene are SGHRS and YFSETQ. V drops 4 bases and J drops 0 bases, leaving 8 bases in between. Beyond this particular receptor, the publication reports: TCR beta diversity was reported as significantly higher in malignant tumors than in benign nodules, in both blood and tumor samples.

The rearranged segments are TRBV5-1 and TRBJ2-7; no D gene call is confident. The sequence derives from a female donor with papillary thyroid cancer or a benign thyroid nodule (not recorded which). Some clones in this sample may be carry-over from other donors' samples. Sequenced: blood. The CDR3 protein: CASSAESSYEQYF. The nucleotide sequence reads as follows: TGCGCCAGCAGCGCCGAGAGCTCCTACGAGCAGTACTTC.